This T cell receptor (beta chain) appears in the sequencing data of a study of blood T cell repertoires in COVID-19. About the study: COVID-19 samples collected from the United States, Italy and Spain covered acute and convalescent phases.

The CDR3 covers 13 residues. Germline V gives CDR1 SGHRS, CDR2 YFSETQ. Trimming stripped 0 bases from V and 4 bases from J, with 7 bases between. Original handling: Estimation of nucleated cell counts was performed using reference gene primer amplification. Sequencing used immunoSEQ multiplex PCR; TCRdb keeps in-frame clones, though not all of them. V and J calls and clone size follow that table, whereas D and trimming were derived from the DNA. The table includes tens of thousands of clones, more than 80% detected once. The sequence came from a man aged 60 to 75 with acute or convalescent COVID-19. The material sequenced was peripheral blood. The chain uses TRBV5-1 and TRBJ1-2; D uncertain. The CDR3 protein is CASSLVAGYGYTF. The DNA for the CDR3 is TGCGCCAGCAGCTTGGTCGCAGGCTATGGCTACACCTTC.